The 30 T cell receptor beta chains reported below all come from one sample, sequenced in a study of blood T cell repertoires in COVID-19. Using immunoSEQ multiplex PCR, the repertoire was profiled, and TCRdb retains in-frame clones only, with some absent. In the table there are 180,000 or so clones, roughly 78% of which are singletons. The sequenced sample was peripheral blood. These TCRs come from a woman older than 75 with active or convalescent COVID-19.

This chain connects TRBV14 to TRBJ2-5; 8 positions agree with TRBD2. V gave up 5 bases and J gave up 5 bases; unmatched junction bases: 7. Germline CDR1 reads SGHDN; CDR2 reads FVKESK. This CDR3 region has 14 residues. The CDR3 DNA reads TGTGCCAGCAGCGATACCGGGACTAGGGAGACCCAGTACTTC. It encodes CASSDTGTRETQYF.

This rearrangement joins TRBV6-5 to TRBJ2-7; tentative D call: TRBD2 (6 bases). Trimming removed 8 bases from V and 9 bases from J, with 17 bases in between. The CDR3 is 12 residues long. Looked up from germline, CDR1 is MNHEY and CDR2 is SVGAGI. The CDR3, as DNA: TGTGCCAGCGGCGGGACGGAGTCCTCGCAGTACTTC. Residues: CASGGTESSQYF.

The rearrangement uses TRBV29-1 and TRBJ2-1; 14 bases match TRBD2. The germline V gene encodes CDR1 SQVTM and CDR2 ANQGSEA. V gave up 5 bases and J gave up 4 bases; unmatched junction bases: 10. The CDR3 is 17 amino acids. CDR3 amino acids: CSVYSGTSGGVYNEQFF. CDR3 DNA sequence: TGCAGCGTTTACTCCGGGACTAGCGGGGGAGTTTACAATGAGCAGTTCTTC.

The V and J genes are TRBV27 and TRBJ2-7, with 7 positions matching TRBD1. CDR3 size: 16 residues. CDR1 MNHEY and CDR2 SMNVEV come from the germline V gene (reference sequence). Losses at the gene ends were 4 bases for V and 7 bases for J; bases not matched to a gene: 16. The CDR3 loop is CASSSQGTVARGEQYF. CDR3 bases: TGTGCCAGCAGTTCGCAAGGGACAGTCGCCCGTGGGGAGCAGTACTTC.

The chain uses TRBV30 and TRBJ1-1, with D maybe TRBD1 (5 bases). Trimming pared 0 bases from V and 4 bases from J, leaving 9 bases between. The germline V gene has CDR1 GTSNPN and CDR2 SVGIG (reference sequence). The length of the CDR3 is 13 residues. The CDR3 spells CAWSVSGITEAFF. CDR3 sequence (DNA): TGTGCCTGGAGTGTCTCAGGGATCACTGAAGCTTTCTTT.

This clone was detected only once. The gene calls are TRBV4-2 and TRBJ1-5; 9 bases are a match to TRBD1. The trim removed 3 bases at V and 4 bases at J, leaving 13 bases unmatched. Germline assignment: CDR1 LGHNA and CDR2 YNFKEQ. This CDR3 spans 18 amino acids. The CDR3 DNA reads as TGTGCCAGCAGCCAGCGTCAAGCGGGACAGGGAATTAATCAGCCCCAGCATTTT. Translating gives CASSQRQAGQGINQPQHF.

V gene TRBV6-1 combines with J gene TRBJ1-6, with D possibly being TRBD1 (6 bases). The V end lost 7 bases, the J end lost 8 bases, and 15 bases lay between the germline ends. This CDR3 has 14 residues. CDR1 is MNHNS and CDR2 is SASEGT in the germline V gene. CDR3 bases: TGTGCCAGCACCAGAACAGGGAGGGATTCACCCCTCCACTTT. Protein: CASTRTGRDSPLHF.

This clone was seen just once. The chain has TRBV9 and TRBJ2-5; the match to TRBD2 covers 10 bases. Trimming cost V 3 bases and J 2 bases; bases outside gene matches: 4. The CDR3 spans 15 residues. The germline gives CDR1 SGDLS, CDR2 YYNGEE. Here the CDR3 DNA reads TGTGCCAGCAGCGCACTAGCGGGGCCTCAAGAGACCCAGTACTTC. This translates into CASSALAGPQETQYF.

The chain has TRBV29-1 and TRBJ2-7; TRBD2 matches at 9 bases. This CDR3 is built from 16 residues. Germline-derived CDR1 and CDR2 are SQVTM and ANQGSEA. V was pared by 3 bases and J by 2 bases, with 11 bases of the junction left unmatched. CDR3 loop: CSVDRIGLAGTYEQYF. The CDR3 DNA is TGCAGCGTTGACCGGATAGGCCTAGCGGGGACCTACGAGCAGTACTTC.

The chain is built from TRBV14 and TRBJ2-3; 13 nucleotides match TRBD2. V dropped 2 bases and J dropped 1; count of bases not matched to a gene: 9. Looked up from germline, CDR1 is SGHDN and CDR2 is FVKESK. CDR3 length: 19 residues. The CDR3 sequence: CASSQTGLAGALGTDTQYF. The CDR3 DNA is TGTGCCAGCAGCCAAACCGGACTAGCGGGGGCCCTTGGCACAGATACGCAGTATTTT.

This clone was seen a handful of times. This CDR3 reads CASSLGVQETQYF. In nucleotides, the CDR3 is TGCGCCAGCAGCTTGGGAGTTCAAGAGACCCAGTACTTC. The genes are TRBV5-1 and TRBJ2-5; no firm D call. Trimming removed 0 bases at V and 2 bases at J, with 5 bases between. This CDR3 has 13 amino acids. CDR1 and CDR2 from the germline V gene are SGHRS and YFSETQ.

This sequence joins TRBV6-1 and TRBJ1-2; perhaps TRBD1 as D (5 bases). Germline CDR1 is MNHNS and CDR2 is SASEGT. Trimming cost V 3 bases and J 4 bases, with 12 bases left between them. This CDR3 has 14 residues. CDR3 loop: CASSEQGSSYGYTF. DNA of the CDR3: TGTGCCAGCAGTGAGCAGGGTAGTTCCTATGGCTACACCTTC.

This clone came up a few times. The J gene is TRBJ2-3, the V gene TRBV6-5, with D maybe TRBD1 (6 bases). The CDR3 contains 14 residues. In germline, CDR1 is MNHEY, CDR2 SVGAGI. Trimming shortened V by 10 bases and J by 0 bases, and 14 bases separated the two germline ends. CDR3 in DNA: TGTGCCACCTACAGGGCCCTAAGCACAGATACGCAGTATTTT. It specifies CATYRALSTDTQYF.

The CDR3 loop reads CASSLAMRGNGYTF. The CDR3 DNA follows: TGCGCCAGCAGCTTGGCCATGCGGGGCAATGGCTACACCTTC. The genes are TRBV5-1 and TRBJ1-2; the D gene is possibly TRBD1 (5 bases). Trimming left V 0 bases short and J 6 bases short, with 12 bases between. Germline V gene data show CDR1 as SGHRS and CDR2 as YFSETQ. CDR3 size: 14 residues.

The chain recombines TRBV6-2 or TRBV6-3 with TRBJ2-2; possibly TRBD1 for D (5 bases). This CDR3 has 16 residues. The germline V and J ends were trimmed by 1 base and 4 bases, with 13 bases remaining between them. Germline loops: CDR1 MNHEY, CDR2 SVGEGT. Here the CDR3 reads CASSYWAGLVTGELFF. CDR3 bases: TGTGCCAGCAGTTACTGGGCAGGGCTAGTCACCGGGGAGCTGTTTTTT.

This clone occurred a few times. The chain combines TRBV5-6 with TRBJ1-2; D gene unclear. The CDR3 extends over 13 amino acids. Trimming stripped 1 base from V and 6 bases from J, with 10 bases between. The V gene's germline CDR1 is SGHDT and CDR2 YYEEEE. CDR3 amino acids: CASSLFVVDGYTF. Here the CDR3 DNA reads TGTGCCAGCAGCTTGTTCGTAGTAGATGGCTACACCTTC.

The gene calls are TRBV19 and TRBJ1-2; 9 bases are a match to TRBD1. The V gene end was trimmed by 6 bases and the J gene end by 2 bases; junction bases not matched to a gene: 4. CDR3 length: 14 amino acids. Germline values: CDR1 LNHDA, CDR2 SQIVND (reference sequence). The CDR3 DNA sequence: TGTGCCAGTAGCTGGACAGGGGCCAACTATGGCTACACCTTC. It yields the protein CASSWTGANYGYTF.

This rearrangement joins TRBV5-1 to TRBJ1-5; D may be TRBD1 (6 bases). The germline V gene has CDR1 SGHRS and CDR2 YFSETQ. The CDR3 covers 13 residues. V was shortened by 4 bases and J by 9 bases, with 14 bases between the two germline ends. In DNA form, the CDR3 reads TGCGCCAGCAGCACAGATACAGGGTCGCCCCAGCATTTT. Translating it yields CASSTDTGSPQHF.

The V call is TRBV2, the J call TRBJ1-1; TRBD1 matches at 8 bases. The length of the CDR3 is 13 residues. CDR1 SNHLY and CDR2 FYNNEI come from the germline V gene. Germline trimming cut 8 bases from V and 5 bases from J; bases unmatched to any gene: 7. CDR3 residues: CASQLGQETEAFF. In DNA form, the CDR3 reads TGTGCCAGCCAGCTGGGACAGGAAACTGAAGCTTTCTTT.

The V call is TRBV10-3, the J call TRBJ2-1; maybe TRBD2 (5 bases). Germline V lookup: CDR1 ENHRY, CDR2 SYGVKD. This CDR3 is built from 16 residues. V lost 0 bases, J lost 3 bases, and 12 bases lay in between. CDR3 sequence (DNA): TGTGCCATCAGTGAGTCGACTCGGGGTAACTACAATGAGCAGTTCTTC. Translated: CAISESTRGNYNEQFF.

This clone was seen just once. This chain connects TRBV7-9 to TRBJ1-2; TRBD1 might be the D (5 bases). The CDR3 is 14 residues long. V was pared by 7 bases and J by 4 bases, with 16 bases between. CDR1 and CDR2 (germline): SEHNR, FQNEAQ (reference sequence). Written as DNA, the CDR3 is TGTGCCAGCACCCAAGTAAGGGGCGGCTATGGCTACACCTTC. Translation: CASTQVRGGYGYTF.

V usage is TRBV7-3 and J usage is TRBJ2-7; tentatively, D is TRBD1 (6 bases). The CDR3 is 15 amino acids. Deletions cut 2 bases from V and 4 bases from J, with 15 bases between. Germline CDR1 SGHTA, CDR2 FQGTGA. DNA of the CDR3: TGTGCCAGCAGCTTAGAAGGGACATCACGTTACGAGCAGTACTTC. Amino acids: CASSLEGTSRYEQYF. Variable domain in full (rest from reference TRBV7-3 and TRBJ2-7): GAGVSQTPSNKVTEKGKYVELRCDPISGHTALYWYRQSLGQGPEFLIYFQGTGAADDSGLPNDRFFAVRPEGSVSTLKIQRTERGDSAVYLCASSLEGTSRYEQYFGPGTRLTVT.

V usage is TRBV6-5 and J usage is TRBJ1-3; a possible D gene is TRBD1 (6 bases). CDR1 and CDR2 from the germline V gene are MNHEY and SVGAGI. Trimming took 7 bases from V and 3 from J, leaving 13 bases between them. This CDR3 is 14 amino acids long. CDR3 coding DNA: TGTGCCAGCAAAGTGAGGACAGTTGGAAACACCATATATTTT. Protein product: CASKVRTVGNTIYF.

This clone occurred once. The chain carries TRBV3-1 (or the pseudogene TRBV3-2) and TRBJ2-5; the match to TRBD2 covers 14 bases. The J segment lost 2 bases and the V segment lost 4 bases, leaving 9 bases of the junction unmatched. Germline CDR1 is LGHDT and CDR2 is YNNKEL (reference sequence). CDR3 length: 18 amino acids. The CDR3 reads CASSPGRLAGGQQETQYF. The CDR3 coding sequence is TGTGCCAGCAGCCCGGGGAGACTAGCGGGGGGGCAGCAAGAGACCCAGTACTTC.

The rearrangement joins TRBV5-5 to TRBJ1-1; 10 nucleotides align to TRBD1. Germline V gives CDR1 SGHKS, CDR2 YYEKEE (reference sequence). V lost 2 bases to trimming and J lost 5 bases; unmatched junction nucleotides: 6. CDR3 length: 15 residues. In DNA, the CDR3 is TGTGCCAGCAGCTTTCCCCGGACAGGGGGGACTGAAGCTTTCTTT. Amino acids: CASSFPRTGGTEAFF.

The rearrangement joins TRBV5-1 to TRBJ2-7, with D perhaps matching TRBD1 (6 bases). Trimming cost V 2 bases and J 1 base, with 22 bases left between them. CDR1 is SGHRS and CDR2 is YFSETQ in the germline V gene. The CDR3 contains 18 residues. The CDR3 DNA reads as TGCGCCAGCAGCTTCAAAACTGCGGACAGTAGATATTCCTACGAGCAGTACTTC. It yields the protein CASSFKTADSRYSYEQYF.

The CDR3 reads CASSLGQGGPYGYTF. The CDR3 DNA reads as TGTGCCAGCAGCCTTGGACAGGGCGGCCCCTATGGCTACACCTTC. The chain joins TRBV3-1 (or the pseudogene TRBV3-2) to TRBJ1-2; 8 bases map to TRBD1. There are 15 residues in the CDR3. The V gene's germline CDR1 is LGHDT and CDR2 YNNKEL (reference sequence). J lost 4 bases, V lost 4 bases, and 8 bases had no gene match.

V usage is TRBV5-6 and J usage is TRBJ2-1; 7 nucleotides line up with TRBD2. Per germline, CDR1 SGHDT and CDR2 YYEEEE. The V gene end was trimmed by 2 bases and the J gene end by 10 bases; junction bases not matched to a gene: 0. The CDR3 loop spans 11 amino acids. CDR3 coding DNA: TGTGCCAGCAGCTTAGCGGGGGAGCAGTTCTTC. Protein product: CASSLAGEQFF.

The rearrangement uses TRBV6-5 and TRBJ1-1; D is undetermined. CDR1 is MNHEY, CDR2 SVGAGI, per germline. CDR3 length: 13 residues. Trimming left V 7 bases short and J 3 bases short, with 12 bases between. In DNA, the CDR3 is TGTGCCAGCATACGCTCGGGTTACACTGAAGCTTTCTTT. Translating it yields CASIRSGYTEAFF.

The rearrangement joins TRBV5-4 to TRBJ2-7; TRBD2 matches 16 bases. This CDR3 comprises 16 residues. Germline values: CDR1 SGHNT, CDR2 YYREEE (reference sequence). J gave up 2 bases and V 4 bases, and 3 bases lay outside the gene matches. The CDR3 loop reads CASSAGTSGGAYEQYF. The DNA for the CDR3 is TGTGCCAGCAGCGCAGGGACTAGCGGGGGGGCCTACGAGCAGTACTTC.